The present T cell receptor beta chain was sequenced within a study of cytotoxic CD8 clonotypes in ibrutinib-treated CLL. The table came from immunoSEQ multiplex PCR; TCRdb's copy has only in-frame clones and leaves some out. The data hold tens of thousands of clones, with approximately 62% observed a single time. Per germline, CDR1 SGHVS and CDR2 FQNEAQ. Trimming stripped 2 bases from V and 4 bases from J, with 17 bases between. CDR3 length: 16 residues. This TCR was sampled from a human donor with chronic lymphocytic leukemia. The source was PBMCs, collected after 12 months of ibrutinib treatment. The chain links TRBV7-8 to TRBJ2-5, with unresolved D. CDR3 protein: CASSLNGVSIGETQYF. Here the CDR3 DNA reads TGTGCCAGCAGCTTAAATGGGGTATCAATCGGAGAGACCCAGTACTTC.